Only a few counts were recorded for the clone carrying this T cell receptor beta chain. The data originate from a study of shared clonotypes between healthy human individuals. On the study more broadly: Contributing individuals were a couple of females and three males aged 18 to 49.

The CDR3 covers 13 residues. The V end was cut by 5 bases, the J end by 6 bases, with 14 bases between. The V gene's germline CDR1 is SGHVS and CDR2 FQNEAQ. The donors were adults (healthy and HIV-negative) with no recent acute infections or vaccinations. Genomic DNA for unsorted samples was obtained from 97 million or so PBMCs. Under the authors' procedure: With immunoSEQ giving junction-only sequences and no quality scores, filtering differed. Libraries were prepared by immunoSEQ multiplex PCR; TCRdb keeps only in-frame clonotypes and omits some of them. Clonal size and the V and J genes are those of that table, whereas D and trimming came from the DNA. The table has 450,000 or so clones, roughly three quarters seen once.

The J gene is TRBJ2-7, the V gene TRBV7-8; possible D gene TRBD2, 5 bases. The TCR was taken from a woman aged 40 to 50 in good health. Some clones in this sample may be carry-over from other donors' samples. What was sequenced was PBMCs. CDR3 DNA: TGTGCCAGCAGCAGCCTGGGGAGAGGCGAGCAGTACTTC. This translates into CASSSLGRGEQYF.